This T cell receptor beta chain was documented in a study of blood T cells in healthy people across ages (dated by TCRdb to about 2015). As for the study more broadly: In model experiments, template switching captured about one uniquely barcoded TCR beta cDNA molecule for every two T cells. The study measured age-related changes in TCR beta repertoire diversity using deep sequencing normalized with unique cDNA molecular identifiers. Donors were grouped into four age groups: young (average roughly 15 years), middle-aged (around 39), aged (about 60) and long-lived (approximately 78). The study analyzed two additional independent replicas of 1 million unique cDNA reads from the same blood draw for two donors, one aged 18 to 30 and one aged 80 or older. The paper's findings and limits, for the study overall: Because profiling used bulk unsorted PBMCs, naive and antigen-experienced compartments could not be compared conclusively. A strong correlation was found between observed TCR beta diversity and the percentage of naive T cells measured by flow cytometry. Estimates of total diversity based on one million sequenced T cells were regarded as lower bounds and as underestimates. As age increased, observed TCR beta diversity per million T cells dropped in a roughly linear way, and a significant reduction was already evident by age about 40. The CMV infection status of donors was not known, potentially confounding age-related changes in expanded clonotypes. Compared with the aged group, the long-lived group had more naive CD4+ T cells, fewer expanded clones and increased TCR diversity, a pattern suggesting age selection.

About this clonotype itself: No antigen is known for it. Base quality data are lacking; no much larger clone is found one base away.

Library construction relied on 5' RACE. These reads were obtained on an Illumina HiSeq 2500. A second PCR of roughly 7 to 12 cycles was performed with a sample-barcoded 5' primer and a J-beta primer mix. A unique molecular identifier was introduced onto each TCR beta cDNA molecule by a template-switch 5' adaptor carrying 12 random nucleotides. At least 2.5 million CDR3-containing paired-end reads were obtained from each sample. First-strand cDNA synthesis was performed from all RNA using the Mint cDNA synthesis kit, with priming by a TRBC-specific oligonucleotide. All cDNA was treated with uracil-DNA glycosylase and then went through a first 18-cycle PCR with the universal primers M1SS and BC2_uni_R. Turning to the authors' computational methods: Normalization of each sample was performed by random selection of 1 million high-quality reads, each carrying a distinct molecular identifier. Instead of being binned into consensus sequences, reads with shared molecular identifiers were discarded. MiTCR, with a Q25 quality threshold and the strictest error-elimination algorithm, was used for CDR3 identification, clonotype clustering and error correction. A nonparametric unseen species model with Euler transformation was used to estimate lower-bound total TCR beta diversity. TCRdb cleaned the public reads at Q25 with fastp, built clones with MiXCR and kept in-frame beta chains. Identical CDR3 proteins give one entry, which carries the most common genes and DNA. V and J calls and clone size were set by TCRdb, not the authors. For this sample the table gives approximately 490,000 distinct CDR3 sequences, of which around 24% were detected only once. Approximately 8.7% of the sample is held by the ten biggest clonotypes.

Systemically healthy Caucasian individuals from Russia, 39 in total and aged about 6 to 100 years, were included as donors. Around 10 milliliters of peripheral blood were collected from each donor into EDTA-treated Vacutainer tubes. Ficoll-Paque density-gradient centrifugation was used to isolate PBMCs, with at least 6.5 million obtained per sample. Total RNA was extracted from PBMCs with Trizol reagent, with at least 6 micrograms obtained per sample. The percentages of naive CD45RAhigh/CD27high T cells were determined by flow cytometry on a PBMC aliquot from every donor. Inclusive of the bounding cysteine and phenylalanine, the CDR3 is 16 residues long. Only the CDR3 portion is preserved as DNA: 48 bases, with reading frame beginning at the first base. V is cut by 5 bases and J by 0 bases, and the space between the germline ends is 13 bases. These same data were also listed under a study on T cells of mothers and their children. That second report states: Nine systemically healthy Caucasian individuals, comprising three mothers and their six children, were included as donors. cDNA synthesis used all of the extracted RNA, with around 1.4 ug of RNA in each 15 ul reaction. In the second PCR, the M1S primer introduced both the sample barcodes and 2-4 random nucleotides. Over 10 million TCR beta CDR3 reads came from each mother, compared with about 3 million reads from each child. TCR recombination output is similarly shaped by thymic selection in related and unrelated pairs, with a minor effect exerted by inherited differences. Normalized repertoire overlap was always found to be slightly, but never significantly, higher in related mother-child pairs than in unrelated mother-child pairs. Persistent microchimeric T cell clones were not detected, at a sensitivity of 95 to 100 clones per million clonotypes. To look for features that set related mother-child pairs apart from unrelated individuals, the researchers ran deep NGS to compare the TCR beta repertoires of mothers and children. On average, the children were roughly 10 +/- 4 years old, while the mothers were around 40 +/- 4 years old. After adapter ligation with NEBNext reagents, the libraries were sequenced on Illumina HiSeq 2000 with 100+100 nt paired-end reads. To avoid cross-contamination, the mother libraries and the child libraries were prepared a month apart and sequenced in separate runs. For each donor, between 500,000 and 2,000,000 distinct TCR beta clonotypes were identified. Naive TCR beta clonotypes were estimated from low-frequency clonotypes matched to each donor's FACS-determined naive share, without sorting.

The chain links TRBV12-3 or TRBV12-4 with TRBJ2-2; the D gene remains uncertain. This receptor was taken from a boy younger than 18 in good health. The sequenced sample consisted of blood. The nucleotide sequence is TGTGCCAGCAGTCCGCGACGGATCTCGAACACCGGGGAGCTGTTTTTT. It specifies CASSPRRISNTGELFF.